The entry that follows covers one T cell receptor (beta chain) sequence. The protocol was immunoSEQ multiplex PCR, while the TCRdb copy is restricted to in-frame clones and leaves out a portion. In the table there are around 320,000 clones, nearly 90% of which are singletons. This entry comes from a study of blood T cell repertoires in COVID-19. V shed 4 bases and J shed 9 bases, with 13 bases lying between them. Germline-derived CDR1 and CDR2 are LGHDT and YNNKEL (reference sequence). This CDR3 contains 13 residues. The sequence came from a woman aged 45-60 years who had been exposed to COVID-19. Sequencing was done on a sample of PBMCs or T cells enriched from blood (not recorded which). The chain couples TRBV3-1 (or the pseudogene TRBV3-2) to TRBJ2-1; weak D call: TRBD2 (6 bases). CDR3: CASSPGGEVEQFF. CDR3 sequence (DNA): TGTGCCAGCAGCCCTGGCGGGGAAGTTGAGCAGTTCTTC.